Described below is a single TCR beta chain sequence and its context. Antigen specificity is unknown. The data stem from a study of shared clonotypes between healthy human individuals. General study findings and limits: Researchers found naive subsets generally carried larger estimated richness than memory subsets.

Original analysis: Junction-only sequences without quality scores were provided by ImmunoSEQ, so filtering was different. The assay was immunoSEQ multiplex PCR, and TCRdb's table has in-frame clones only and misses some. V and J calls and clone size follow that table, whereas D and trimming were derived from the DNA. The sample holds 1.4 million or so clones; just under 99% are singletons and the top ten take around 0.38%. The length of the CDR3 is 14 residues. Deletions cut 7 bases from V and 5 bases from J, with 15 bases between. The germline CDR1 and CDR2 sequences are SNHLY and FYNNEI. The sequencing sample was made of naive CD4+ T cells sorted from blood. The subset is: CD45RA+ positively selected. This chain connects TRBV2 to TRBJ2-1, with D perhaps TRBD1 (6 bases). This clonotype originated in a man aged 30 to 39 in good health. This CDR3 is CASNPPGQHNEQFF. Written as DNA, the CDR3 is TGTGCCAGCAATCCACCGGGACAACACAATGAGCAGTTCTTC.